This T cell receptor beta chain derives from a study of metastatic and nonmetastatic thyroid tumors. MiXCR re-clonotyped the PCR reads for TCRdb. The data contain tens of thousands of clones, over 9.5% of them singletons. Germline V gene data show CDR1 as SQVTM and CDR2 as ANQGSEA. The CDR3 is made up of 14 amino acids. V shed 3 bases and J shed 0 bases, with 12 bases lying between them. This clone is medium-sized within its sample. Thyroid surgery was preceded by no treatment in any patient. Specimen: blood. This chain joins TRBV29-1 and TRBJ2-7; no definite D call. This sequence originates from a female donor with papillary thyroid cancer or a benign thyroid nodule (not recorded which). Some clones in this sample may be carry-over from other donors' samples. The CDR3 DNA follows: TGCAGCGTTGAGTACCCGCCGAACTCCTACGAGCAGTACTTC. This codes for CSVEYPPNSYEQYF.